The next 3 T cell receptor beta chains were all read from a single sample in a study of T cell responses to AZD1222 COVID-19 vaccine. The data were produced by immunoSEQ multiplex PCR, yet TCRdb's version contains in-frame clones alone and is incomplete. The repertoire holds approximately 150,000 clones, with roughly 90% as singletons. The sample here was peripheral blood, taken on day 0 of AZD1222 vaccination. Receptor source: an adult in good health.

The CDR3 DNA is TGTGCCATCAGTGAGGCTCACGAGATACGCTCCTATGGCTACACCTTC. It yields the protein CAISEAHEIRSYGYTF. The V and J genes are TRBV10-3 and TRBJ1-2; D is undetermined. This CDR3 has 16 residues. The germline V gene encodes CDR1 ENHRY and CDR2 SYGVKD. V shed 2 bases and J shed 4 bases, with 17 bases lying between them.

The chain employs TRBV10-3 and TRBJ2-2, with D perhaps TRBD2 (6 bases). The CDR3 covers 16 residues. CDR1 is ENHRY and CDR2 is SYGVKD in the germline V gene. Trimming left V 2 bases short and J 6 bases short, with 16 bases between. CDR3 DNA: TGTGCCATCAGTGAGCCCGGGACTCTGATCCCCGGGGAGCTGTTTTTT. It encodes CAISEPGTLIPGELFF.

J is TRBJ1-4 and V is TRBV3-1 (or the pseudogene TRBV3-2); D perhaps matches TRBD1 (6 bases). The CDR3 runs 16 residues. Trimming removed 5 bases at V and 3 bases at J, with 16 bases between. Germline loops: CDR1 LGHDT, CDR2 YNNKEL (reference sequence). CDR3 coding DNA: TGTGCCAGCAGCGCCCCACGGGGGGCTGCTAATGAAAAACTGTTTTTT. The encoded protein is CASSAPRGAANEKLFF.